A single sample is the source of the 31 T cell receptor beta chains below, sequenced in a study of T cell responses to AZD1222 COVID-19 vaccine. TCRdb keeps only in-frame clones here, not all; method: immunoSEQ multiplex PCR. This sample has 75,000 to 100,000 clones, with roughly 90% found just once. The material sequenced was peripheral blood, taken on day 0 of AZD1222 vaccination. These receptor sequences come from an adult in good health.

The chain joins TRBV6-5 to TRBJ1-2; TRBD1 aligns across 7 bases. There are 13 residues in the CDR3. The J segment lost 7 bases and the V segment lost 5 bases, leaving 7 bases of the junction unmatched. Germline-derived CDR1 and CDR2 are MNHEY and SVGAGI. The CDR3 spells CASSRGGASGYTF. Here the CDR3 DNA reads TGTGCCAGCAGTCGAGGGGGCGCATCTGGCTACACCTTC.

The CDR3 loop reads CASSDQTSGGGEQYF. CDR3 nucleotides: TGTGCCAGCAGTGATCAGACTAGCGGGGGAGGCGAGCAGTACTTC. V and J are TRBV25-1 and TRBJ2-7; 12 bases are shared with TRBD2. V trimming: 3 bases; J trimming: 6 bases; junction bases outside the gene matches: 6. The CDR3 length is 15 residues. In germline, CDR1 is MGHDK, CDR2 SYGVNS.

The V gene is TRBV5-4, the J gene TRBJ1-2; D is unclear. Germline V gene sequence: CDR1 SGHNT, CDR2 YYREEE (reference sequence). V shed 4 bases and J shed 3 bases, with 10 bases lying between them. This CDR3 comprises 13 residues. The CDR3 spells CASSPAAYYGYTF. CDR3 nucleotides: TGTGCCAGCAGCCCGGCGGCTTACTATGGCTACACCTTC.

The J gene is TRBJ1-1, the V gene TRBV11-1; D is unresolved. Trimming removed 4 bases at V and 1 base at J, with 7 bases between. CDR3 length: 13 residues. CDR1 is SGHAT and CDR2 is FQDESV in the germline V gene (reference sequence). CDR3 nucleotides: TGTGCCAGCAGCTCCACGCGGAACACTGAAGCTTTCTTT. Residues: CASSSTRNTEAFF.

This chain uses TRBV7-6 with TRBJ1-6; TRBD1 is a possible D gene (5 bases). CDR3 length: 16 residues. The germline V and J ends were trimmed by 0 bases and 10 bases, with 16 bases remaining between them. Germline V gene data show CDR1 as SGHVS and CDR2 as FNYEAQ. This chain's CDR3 is CASSLAGTQNGSPLHF. The CDR3 DNA is TGTGCCAGCAGCTTAGCAGGGACCCAAAATGGCTCACCCCTCCACTTT.

V is TRBV9 and J is TRBJ1-2; 7 nucleotides match TRBD1. The V and J ends lost 5 bases and 0 bases, in that order; junction bases with no gene match: 10. Germline CDR1 SGDLS, CDR2 YYNGEE. The CDR3 has 16 residues. This CDR3 reads CASRERDRNSNYGYTF. As DNA, the CDR3 is TGTGCCAGCAGGGAGAGGGACAGAAATTCTAACTATGGCTACACCTTC.

The rearrangement links TRBV6-6 to TRBJ1-3; TRBD1 agrees at 8 bases. Germline assignment: CDR1 MNHNY and CDR2 SVGAGI (reference sequence). Trimming cost V 7 bases and J 8 bases; bases outside gene matches: 13. The CDR3 contains 15 residues. As DNA, the CDR3 is TGTGCCAGCAATCATGGGACAGGCGGGGGGGACACCATATATTTT. It codes for CASNHGTGGGDTIYF.

The sample holds one count of this clone. The CDR3, as DNA: TGTGCCAGTCGACAGGGGGCGGGCGGGGAGCTGTTTTTT. Its translation: CASRQGAGGELFF. The V gene is TRBV27, the J gene TRBJ2-2; 10 bases match TRBD1. Germline V gene data show CDR1 as MNHEY and CDR2 as SMNVEV (reference sequence). The CDR3 totals 13 residues. The junction had 5 bases not matched to a gene; V was cut back by 9 bases and J by 7 bases.

In its sample, this clone was seen once. The chain is built from TRBV30 and TRBJ2-7, with a possible D match to TRBD1 (5 bases). V dropped 3 bases and J dropped 2 bases, with 11 bases sitting between them. CDR1 is GTSNPN and CDR2 is SVGIG in the germline V gene (reference sequence). This CDR3 contains 13 residues. The CDR3 DNA reads as TGTGCCTGGAGGACAGCCCCCACCTACGAGCAGTACTTC. The encoded protein is CAWRTAPTYEQYF.

The V and J genes are TRBV6-2 or TRBV6-3 and TRBJ2-7; tentatively, D is TRBD1 (6 bases). Germline CDR1 MNHEY, CDR2 SVGEGT. The CDR3 loop spans 13 amino acids. V lost 0 bases and J 6 bases, leaving 9 bases between the germline ends. In DNA form, the CDR3 reads TGTGCCAGCAGTTACTCTTGGGACACCGAGCAGTACTTC. This translates into CASSYSWDTEQYF.

V usage is TRBV3-1 (or the pseudogene TRBV3-2) and J usage is TRBJ1-2; D may be TRBD1 (5 bases). The germline gives CDR1 LGHDT, CDR2 YNNKEL (reference sequence). V was trimmed by 1 base and J by 2 bases, leaving 8 bases between them. The CDR3 sequence is 14 residues long. The CDR3: CASSQGGKNYGYTF. The CDR3 DNA sequence: TGTGCCAGCAGCCAAGGGGGGAAGAACTATGGCTACACCTTC.

The CDR3 DNA follows: TGTGCCAGCAGCTTTGGGGGTCGGGAGACCCAGTACTTC. Residues: CASSFGGRETQYF. This chain uses TRBV7-2 with TRBJ2-5; D assignment may be TRBD1 or TRBD2 (5 bases each). Germline V gene lookup returns CDR1 SGHTA and CDR2 FQGNSA. V lost 3 bases, J lost 5 bases, and 10 bases lay in between. The CDR3 covers 13 residues.

V and J are TRBV4-3 and TRBJ2-3, with 7 bases that match TRBD1. This CDR3 region has 15 residues. Germline assignment: CDR1 LGHNA and CDR2 YSLEER. Trimming took 6 bases from V and 4 from J; bases not matched to a gene: 10. Here the CDR3 reads CASRQGSASADTQYF. CDR3 DNA: TGCGCCAGCAGACAGGGGTCCGCTAGTGCAGATACGCAGTATTTT.

This sequence joins TRBV2 and TRBJ1-5; 9 bases are shared with TRBD1. The CDR3 length is 13 residues. Trimming removed 8 bases from V and 6 bases from J; junction bases left unmatched: 5. Germline lookup yields CDR1 SNHLY and CDR2 FYNNEI. The DNA of the CDR3 is TGTGCCAGCGCGGGGACAGGGACTCAGCCCCAGCATTTT. It encodes CASAGTGTQPQHF.

The chain is built from TRBV5-6 and TRBJ2-2; 9 bases are shared with TRBD1. V was clipped by 0 bases and J by 5 bases; unmatched bases: 5. CDR3 size: 16 residues. Germline CDR1 SGHDT, CDR2 YYEEEE. CDR3 protein: CASSLEDRGRTGELFF. In DNA, the CDR3 is TGTGCCAGCAGCTTGGAGGACAGGGGACGGACCGGGGAGCTGTTTTTT.

The chain recombines TRBV12-5 with TRBJ1-5; D is possibly TRBD1 (5 bases). Trimming cost V 6 bases and J 2 bases, with 14 bases left between them. Germline-derived CDR1 and CDR2 are LGHNT and FRNRAP. The CDR3 is made up of 15 amino acids. CDR3 nucleotide sequence: TGTGCTAGTGGACTACAGGTTGGAGGCAATCAGCCCCAGCATTTT. It yields the protein CASGLQVGGNQPQHF. Drawing the rest from reference TRBV12-5 and TRBJ1-5, the complete variable domain is DARVTQTPRHKVTEMGQEVTMRCQPILGHNTVFWYRQTMMQGLELLAYFRNRAPLDDSGMPKDRFSAEMPDATLATLKIQPSEPRDSAVYFCASGLQVGGNQPQHFGDGTRLSIL.

This chain links TRBV19 with TRBJ1-2; TRBD1 matches 8 bases. This CDR3 is built from 14 residues. V shed 10 bases and J 2 bases; nucleotides not matched to a gene: 9. Germline V CDR1 and CDR2: LNHDA, SQIVND (reference sequence). CDR3: CATSGRGRNYGYTF. The CDR3 nucleotides read TGTGCCACCAGCGGCAGGGGGCGCAACTATGGCTACACCTTC.

The rearrangement links TRBV7-2 to TRBJ1-5; 8 bases align to TRBD1. Germline V gene sequence: CDR1 SGHTA, CDR2 FQGNSA. The CDR3 runs 13 residues. Trimming took 4 bases from V and 7 from J; bases not matched to a gene: 3. CDR3 protein: CASSSDREQPQHF. The CDR3 bases are TGTGCCAGCAGCTCGGACAGGGAGCAGCCCCAGCATTTT. Full variable domain (outside the CDR3, taken from reference TRBV7-2 and TRBJ1-5): GAGVSQSPSNKVTEKGKDVELRCDPISGHTALYWYRQSLGQGLEFLIYFQGNSAPDKSGLPSDRFSAERTGGSVSTLTIQRTQQEDSAVYLCASSSDREQPQHFGDGTRLSIL.

The chain uses TRBV5-4 and TRBJ1-1, with 8 bases fitting TRBD1. CDR1 and CDR2 (germline): SGHNT, YYREEE (reference sequence). The CDR3 extends over 14 amino acids. V shed 3 bases, J shed 3 bases, and the junction held 4 bases outside the gene matches. CDR3 protein: CASSSTTGDTEAFF. In DNA, the CDR3 is TGTGCCAGCAGCTCGACGACAGGGGACACTGAAGCTTTCTTT.

This clone was detected only once. Other DNA sequences from this sample encode an identical CDR3 as well. The CDR3 sequence is CASSPPGNYGYTF. The CDR3, as DNA: TGTGCCAGCAGCCCCCCAGGCAACTATGGCTACACCTTC. The chain combines TRBV3-1 (or the pseudogene TRBV3-2) with TRBJ1-2; D ambiguous. The CDR3 is made up of 13 amino acids. Germline assignment: CDR1 LGHDT and CDR2 YNNKEL (reference sequence). With 4 bases removed from V and 2 bases from J, the gap between germline ends came to 8 bases.

This clone was seen just once. The V and J genes are TRBV27 and TRBJ2-7; TRBD1 is a possible D gene (6 bases). The CDR3 runs 15 residues. Trimming removed 3 bases from V and 4 bases from J, with 16 bases in between. The germline gives CDR1 MNHEY, CDR2 SMNVEV (reference sequence). The CDR3 is CASSLSGALTYEQYF. CDR3 in DNA: TGTGCCAGCAGTTTGTCAGGGGCGCTTACTTACGAGCAGTACTTC.

The rearrangement uses TRBV6-2 or TRBV6-3 and TRBJ1-1; D is undetermined. CDR1 and CDR2 (germline): MNHEY, SVGEGT. V shed 6 bases and J shed 3 bases, with 5 bases lying between them. The CDR3 is 11 amino acids. CDR3 nucleotide sequence: TGTGCCAGCAGCCGTGACACTGAAGCTTTCTTT. It yields the protein CASSRDTEAFF.

V and J are TRBV27 and TRBJ2-2, with D possibly being TRBD2 (5 bases). The CDR3 covers 14 residues. V lost 5 bases to trimming and J lost 1 base, with 8 bases between them. Germline assignment: CDR1 MNHEY and CDR2 SMNVEV (reference sequence). The CDR3 DNA follows: TGTGCCAGCAGTCACGGACTGAACACCGGGGAGCTGTTTTTT. Its translation is CASSHGLNTGELFF.

The chain combines TRBV19 with TRBJ1-1; D is ambiguous. From germline, CDR1 is LNHDA and CDR2 SQIVND (reference sequence). There are 12 residues in the CDR3. V was clipped by 10 bases and J by 5 bases, with 14 bases between them. This chain's CDR3 is CAISHGRTEAFF. Written as DNA, the CDR3 is TGTGCCATTTCCCACGGTCGGACTGAAGCTTTCTTT.

The chain combines TRBV20-1 with TRBJ1-4; D gene unclear. The CDR3 has 13 residues. V shed 3 bases and J shed 4 bases, with 9 bases lying between them. Germline V lookup: CDR1 DFQATT, CDR2 SNEGSKA (reference sequence). The CDR3 here is CSASPRGNEKLFF. CDR3 sequence (DNA): TGCAGTGCTAGTCCCCGGGGTAATGAAAAACTGTTTTTT.

This chain joins TRBV12-3 or TRBV12-4 and TRBJ1-1, with no clear D. CDR3 size: 11 residues. V shed 9 bases and J shed 7 bases, with 12 bases lying between them. The CDR3 region is CASAYTGEAFF. The CDR3, as DNA: TGTGCCAGTGCATACACGGGTGAAGCTTTCTTT.

This chain joins TRBV9 and TRBJ2-3; the D is unclear. Trimming cost V 1 base and J 2 bases, with 11 bases left between them. Germline V lookup: CDR1 SGDLS, CDR2 YYNGEE. This CDR3 has 15 amino acids. The DNA of the CDR3 is TGTGCCAGCAGCGTAAAACCTTCCCCCACAGATACGCAGTATTTT. Residues: CASSVKPSPTDTQYF.

The J gene is TRBJ2-7, the V gene TRBV4-3, with 9 positions matching TRBD1. The CDR3 is 17 residues long. V lost 0 bases, J lost 4 bases, and 10 bases stayed unmatched. Germline CDR1 is LGHNA and CDR2 is YSLEER. CDR3: CASSQDVPGTGIYEQYF. The CDR3 DNA sequence: TGCGCCAGCAGCCAAGATGTCCCCGGGACAGGGATATACGAGCAGTACTTC.

This sequence joins TRBV2 and TRBJ1-1; tentatively, D is TRBD1 (5 bases). Trimming left V 7 bases short and J 4 bases short, with 10 bases between. This CDR3 contains 12 residues. Looked up from germline, CDR1 is SNHLY and CDR2 is FYNNEI. CDR3 loop: CASMGGSTEAFF. CDR3 DNA: TGTGCCAGCATGGGGGGGAGCACTGAAGCTTTCTTT. The variable domain in full, completed from reference TRBV2 and TRBJ1-1, reads EPEVTQTPSHQVTQMGQEVILRCVPISNHLYFYWYRQILGQKVEFLVSFYNNEISEKSEIFDDQFSVERPDGSNFTLKIRSTKLEDSAMYFCASMGGSTEAFFGQGTRLTVV.

The J gene is TRBJ2-2, the V gene TRBV5-1; D might be TRBD2 (5 bases). Trimming cost V 2 bases and J 0 bases, with 11 bases left between them. CDR1 and CDR2 from the germline V gene are SGHRS and YFSETQ. The CDR3 is made up of 16 amino acids. CDR3 sequence reads: CASSFPGGSNTGELFF. The CDR3 nucleotides are TGCGCCAGCAGCTTCCCGGGCGGGTCGAACACCGGGGAGCTGTTTTTT.

The chain links TRBV5-1 to TRBJ2-7, with 9 bases identical to TRBD1. Germline lookup yields CDR1 SGHRS and CDR2 YFSETQ. This CDR3 region has 14 residues. V gave up 4 bases and J gave up 2 bases; unmatched junction bases: 4. The CDR3 DNA reads as TGCGCCAGCAGCCCCGGGACAGGGACCTACGAGCAGTACTTC. As protein: CASSPGTGTYEQYF. Together with reference TRBV5-1 and TRBJ2-7, the CDR3 gives the full variable domain: KAGVTQTPRYLIKTRGQQVTLSCSPISGHRSVSWYQQTPGQGLQFLFEYFSETQRNKGNFPGRFSGRQFSNSRSEMNVSTLELGDSALYLCASSPGTGTYEQYFGPGTRLTVT.